This T cell receptor (beta chain) was recorded in a study of cytomegalovirus exposure and HLA in healthy donors. Notes on the study in general: In a later analysis, common viral pathogens appeared linked to several of the most significant clusters.

This CDR3 is 18 amino acids long. CDR1 and CDR2 (germline): MGHRA, YSYEKL. The V segment lost 1 base and the J segment 3 bases; nucleotides outside the gene matches: 11. 13 Jbeta primers and 60 Vbeta primers were used for the PCR. Produced via immunoSEQ multiplex PCR; TCRdb's table is partial and in-frame only. Found here are 200,000 or so clones; the top ten clones hold 0.74%. Points on this clone: Its specificity is not known.

The chain joins TRBV4-1 to TRBJ2-2; 7 bases map to TRBD1. This TCR was sampled from a boy between 10 and 17 years old in good health and CMV-seronegative. Sequenced material: PBMCs. In DNA form, the CDR3 reads TGCGCCAGCAGCCAAGGGACAGGAACGATGGGGGACACCGGGGAGCTGTTTTTT. It yields the protein CASSQGTGTMGDTGELFF.